The 24 T cell receptor beta chains in this list originate from one sample, sequenced in a study of T cells in Graves' hyperthyroidism and ophthalmopathy. Template material for amplifying TCR beta CDR3 regions consisted of RNA transcripts. RT-PCR in the first round (using the HTBI primer set) targeted the TCR CDR3. TCRdb fed the multiplex PCR reads into MiXCR, producing one record per CDR3 protein. The data hold around 350,000 distinct CDR3 sequences, with about a sixth observed a single time. Sequencing input: blood. All receptors derive from a woman in her 30s with Graves' hyperthyroidism that later progressed to Graves' ophthalmopathy.

This clonotype was seen a few times. Likely a read error: the CDR3 ends without its conserved phenylalanine or tryptophan. The chain links TRBV7-9 to TRBJ2-5; D gene ambiguous. V gave up 5 bases and J gave up 2 bases, with 18 bases separating them. This CDR3 spans 16 amino acids. CDR1 and CDR2 from the germline V gene are SEHNR and FQNEAQ (reference sequence). The DNA for the CDR3 is TGTGCCAGCAGCCCCCAGACCCAGGTTACACAAGAGACCCAGTACTCC. It is translated as CASSPQTQVTQETQYS.

Points on this clonotype: A read error may produce the germline difference seen at one junction end. The chain uses TRBV5-1 and TRBJ2-1; possible D gene TRBD2, 5 bases. Germline values: CDR1 SGHRS, CDR2 YFSETQ. The CDR3 spans 17 residues. The CDR3 region has the DNA TGTGCCAGCAGCTTAGCCCCACTAGTTTATTCCTACAATGAGCAGTTCTTC. It codes for CASSLAPLVYSYNEQFF.

This chain uses TRBV6-4 with TRBJ2-1; 8 nucleotides agree with TRBD2. This CDR3 comprises 14 residues. Germline V gene lookup returns CDR1 MRHNA and CDR2 SNTAGT. Losses at the gene ends were 4 bases for V and 3 bases for J; bases not matched to a gene: 2. The CDR3 DNA is TGTGCCAGCAGTGCCGGGGGGGACTACAATGAGCAGTTCTTC. The encoded protein is CASSAGGDYNEQFF.

The chain combines TRBV5-1 with TRBJ1-1; 7 bases are shared with TRBD1. CDR1 SGHRS and CDR2 YFSETQ come from the germline V gene. After removal of 0 bases from V and 14 bases from J, the junction contained 7 bases not matched to a gene. The CDR3 consists of 12 residues. CDR3 protein: CASSLAGTEGFF. CDR3 sequence (DNA): TGCGCCAGCAGCTTGGCCGGGACAGAGGGATTCTTT.

Comments on this clonotype: The conserved phenylalanine or tryptophan is not found at the CDR3 terminus, so this likely reflects a read error. The chain combines TRBV19 with TRBJ2-1, with 10 bases matching TRBD2. The V gene end was trimmed by 1 base and the J gene end by 6 bases; junction bases not matched to a gene: 3. CDR3 length: 15 residues. Per germline, CDR1 LNHDA and CDR2 SQIVND (reference sequence). The CDR3 DNA follows: TGTGCCAGTAGTATAGTGGGACTAGCGATCAATGAGCAGTTCTCC. This sequence encodes CASSIVGLAINEQFS.

At least ten counts were recorded for this clonotype. This sequence joins TRBV27 and TRBJ2-7, with D tentatively TRBD1 or TRBD2 (6 bases each). Germline CDR1 is MNHEY and CDR2 is SMNVEV (reference sequence). This CDR3 region has 16 residues. With 3 bases removed from V and 4 bases from J, the gap between germline ends came to 19 bases. The CDR3 loop reads CASSFGRTGGWYEQYF. CDR3 nucleotides: TGTGCCAGCAGTTTTGGAAGGACCGGGGGCTGGTACGAGCAGTACTTC.

This clonotype was seen at least ten times. The gene calls are TRBV28 and TRBJ2-7; 8 nucleotides match TRBD1. J lost 4 bases, V lost 3 bases, and 5 bases had no gene match. CDR3 length: 14 residues. Per the germline V gene, CDR1 is MDHEN and CDR2 is SYDVKM. The CDR3: CASSLQGAPYEQYF. The CDR3 DNA follows: TGTGCCAGCAGTTTGCAGGGGGCCCCGTACGAGCAGTACTTC. Drawing the rest from reference TRBV28 and TRBJ2-7, the complete variable domain is DVKVTQSSRYLVKRTGEKVFLECVQDMDHENMFWYRQDPGLGLRLIYFSYDVKMKEKGDIPEGYSVSREKKERFSLILESASTNQTSMYLCASSLQGAPYEQYFGPGTRLTVT.

At least ten counts were recorded for this clonotype. V usage is TRBV27 and J usage is TRBJ2-1; D is undetermined. The CDR3 runs to 14 residues. The V end was cut by 0 bases, the J end by 10 bases, with 13 bases between. CDR1 and CDR2 (germline): MNHEY, SMNVEV (reference sequence). The CDR3: CASSLSLHQMEQFF. The CDR3, as DNA: TGTGCCAGCAGTTTATCGCTTCACCAAATGGAGCAGTTCTTC.

This clonotype has more than one count but fewer than ten. This chain uses TRBV30 with TRBJ2-7; D remains ambiguous. With 7 bases removed from V and 2 bases from J, the gap between germline ends came to 18 bases. CDR1 is GTSNPN, CDR2 SVGIG, per germline (reference sequence). The CDR3 is made up of 14 amino acids. The CDR3 spells CASTGQKGTYEQYF. The CDR3 DNA reads TGTGCCTCGACGGGCCAAAAGGGCACCTACGAGCAGTACTTC.

The chain uses TRBV29-1 and TRBJ1-5; D ambiguous. V shed 3 bases and J shed 3 bases, with 9 bases lying between them. The germline V gene encodes CDR1 SQVTM and CDR2 ANQGSEA. The CDR3 covers 13 residues. This chain's CDR3 is CSVEAAANQPQHF. The CDR3, as DNA: TGCAGCGTTGAGGCGGCAGCCAATCAGCCCCAGCATTTT.

The chain employs TRBV19 and TRBJ1-5; possible D gene TRBD1, 5 bases. There are 13 residues in the CDR3. Trimming took 9 bases from V and 5 from J, leaving 14 bases between them. Germline V gene lookup returns CDR1 LNHDA and CDR2 SQIVND (reference sequence). The CDR3 sequence: CASRQRDYQPQHF. The CDR3 region has the DNA TGTGCCAGCCGTCAAAGGGACTATCAGCCCCAGCATTTT.

With regard to this clonotype: Given a much more abundant clone one base away, this may be a read error. The gene calls are TRBV5-1 and TRBJ1-1, with D tentatively TRBD1 (5 bases). Germline CDR1 SGHRS, CDR2 YFSETQ. Trimming took off 2 bases at V and 7 bases at J, with 18 bases between the two ends. The CDR3 extends over 15 amino acids. DNA of the CDR3: TGCGCCAGCAGCTTAGGCGAGGGGTCTTGGAGTGAAGCTTTCTTT. This gives the protein CASSLGEGSWSEAFF.

J is TRBJ2-7 and V is TRBV18, with TRBD1 matching 8 bases. Trimming at V came to 1 base and at J to 4 bases, leaving 9 bases not matched to a gene. The CDR3 spans 16 residues. Germline V gene data show CDR1 as KGHSH and CDR2 as LQKENI. As DNA, the CDR3 is TGTGCCAGCTCACCACTTCCAGACAGGGGTATGTACGAGCAGTACTTC. This codes for CASSPLPDRGMYEQYF.

This clonotype was seen more than once but under ten times. J is TRBJ2-2 and V is TRBV19, with TRBD1 matching over 9 bases. This CDR3 is 16 amino acids long. CDR1 and CDR2 (germline): LNHDA, SQIVND (reference sequence). J was trimmed by 4 bases and V by 5 bases; bases with no gene match: 8. The CDR3 region has the DNA TGTGCCAGTAGTCCGTGGACAGGGGTGATCACCGGGGAGCTGTTTTTT. This encodes CASSPWTGVITGELFF.

Regarding this clonotype: A read error may explain this, as a much larger clone is one base away. V and J are TRBV6-5 and TRBJ1-1; D ambiguous. Looked up from germline, CDR1 is MNHEY and CDR2 is SVGAGI. V was clipped by 2 bases and J by 1 base, with 8 bases between them. The CDR3 loop spans 14 amino acids. The chain's CDR3 is CASSYGQPNTEAFF. The CDR3 coding sequence is TGTGCCAGCAGTTACGGTCAGCCGAACACTGAAGCTTTCTTT.

The V and J genes are TRBV19 and TRBJ2-1; 7 positions match TRBD1. The ends lost 5 bases at V and 3 bases at J; junction bases unmatched: 7. This CDR3 has 15 residues. From germline, CDR1 is LNHDA and CDR2 SQIVND (reference sequence). The CDR3 spells CASSSDRESYNEQFF. The CDR3 DNA is TGTGCCAGTAGTTCCGACAGGGAGAGCTACAATGAGCAGTTCTTC.

This clonotype showed up many times. J is TRBJ1-1 and V is TRBV27, with TRBD1 identical over 11 bases. The CDR3 is 14 amino acids. The ends lost 4 bases at V and 10 bases at J; junction bases unmatched: 8. Germline values: CDR1 MNHEY, CDR2 SMNVEV (reference sequence). CDR3 DNA: TGTGCCAGCAGTTGGACAGGGGGCGCGAATGGAGCTTTCTTT. This encodes CASSWTGGANGAFF.

This clonotype was detected ten times or more. This chain connects TRBV6-1 to TRBJ2-5; no reliable D call. Trimming stripped 8 bases from V and 1 base from J, with 8 bases between. This CDR3 has 12 residues. Germline V CDR1 and CDR2: MNHNS, SASEGT. The DNA for the CDR3 is TGTGCCAGCGGATGGACCCAAGAGACCCAGTACTTC. The encoded protein is CASGWTQETQYF.

There are many counts of this clonotype. The V gene is TRBV30, the J gene TRBJ2-7; tentatively, D is TRBD2 (6 bases). The V end lost 3 bases, the J end lost 3 bases, and 15 bases lay between the germline ends. Germline values: CDR1 GTSNPN, CDR2 SVGIG (reference sequence). This CDR3 has 14 amino acids. CDR3 protein: CAWRRRDLHYEQYF. The CDR3 coding sequence is TGTGCCTGGAGACGGCGGGACTTACACTACGAGCAGTACTTC.

In its sample, this clonotype was seen many times. The V gene is TRBV12-3 or TRBV12-4, the J gene TRBJ2-1, with 7 bases aligning to TRBD2. The CDR3 extends over 14 amino acids. V gave up 6 bases and J gave up 8 bases; unmatched junction bases: 10. CDR3 sequence (DNA): TGTGCCAGCAGGGGGGGGACCTTCGTAGATGAGCAGTTCTTC. Translated, it gives CASRGGTFVDEQFF.

The chain carries TRBV5-1 and TRBJ2-5; D not resolved. This CDR3 has 17 amino acids. V lost 0 bases and J lost 4, with 19 bases in between. The germline V gene has CDR1 SGHRS and CDR2 YFSETQ. This CDR3 reads CASSLGTDHRSGETQYF. In DNA, the CDR3 is TGCGCCAGCAGCTTGGGAACCGACCACCGCTCAGGAGAGACCCAGTACTTC.

This clonotype was seen repeatedly, ten times or more. The chain combines TRBV20-1 with TRBJ2-1; TRBD1 matches 8 bases. Germline V gene lookup returns CDR1 DFQATT and CDR2 SNEGSKA (reference sequence). The CDR3 extends over 16 amino acids. The junction had 10 bases not matched to a gene; V was cut back by 3 bases and J by 3 bases. CDR3 in amino acids: CSASALAGGSYNEQFF. CDR3 DNA: TGCAGTGCTAGTGCCCTTGCAGGGGGCAGCTACAATGAGCAGTTCTTC.

This clonotype was observed at least ten times. The CDR3 here is CASSYGQAGTEAFF. For the CDR3, the DNA is TGTGCCAGCAGTTACGGACAGGCGGGCACTGAAGCTTTCTTT. This chain uses TRBV6-5 with TRBJ1-1; 7 nucleotides agree with TRBD1. CDR1 MNHEY and CDR2 SVGAGI come from the germline V gene. V shed 2 bases, J shed 4 bases, and the junction held 4 bases outside the gene matches. The CDR3 totals 14 residues.

The chain combines TRBV20-1 with TRBJ2-3; the D gene is possibly TRBD2 (7 bases). Germline V gene sequence: CDR1 DFQATT, CDR2 SNEGSKA (reference sequence). Trimming stripped 3 bases from V and 1 base from J, with 14 bases between. The CDR3 is 15 residues long. The CDR3 loop is CSARRGGQGTDTQYF. Here the CDR3 DNA reads TGCAGTGCTAGGCGCGGGGGCCAGGGCACAGATACGCAGTATTTT.